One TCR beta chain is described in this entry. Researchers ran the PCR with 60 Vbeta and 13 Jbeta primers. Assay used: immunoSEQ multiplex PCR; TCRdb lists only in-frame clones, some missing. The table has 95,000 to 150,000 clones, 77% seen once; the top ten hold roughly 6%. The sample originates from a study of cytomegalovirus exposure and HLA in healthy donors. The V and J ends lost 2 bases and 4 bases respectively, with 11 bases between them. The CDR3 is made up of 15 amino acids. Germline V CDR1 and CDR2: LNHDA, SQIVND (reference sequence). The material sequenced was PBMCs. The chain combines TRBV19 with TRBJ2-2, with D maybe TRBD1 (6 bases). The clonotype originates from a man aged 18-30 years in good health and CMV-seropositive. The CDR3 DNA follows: TGTGCCAGTAGTATAAAGGGGGTGGGCACCGGGGAGCTGTTTTTT. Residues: CASSIKGVGTGELFF.